The 10 T cell receptor beta chains below come from one sample, sequenced in a study of cytomegalovirus exposure and HLA in healthy donors. Repertoires were generated with immunoSEQ multiplex PCR, while TCRdb's copy carries only in-frame clones and drops some. The data contain 350,000 or so clones, roughly 89% of them singletons. The sample comprised PBMCs. The receptors were gathered from a woman under 30 in good health and CMV-seronegative.

This clone was picked up one time. V usage is TRBV6-5 and J usage is TRBJ2-7; D is ambiguous. The CDR3 spans 14 residues. Germline loops: CDR1 MNHEY, CDR2 SVGAGI. V was pared by 7 bases and J by 3 bases, with 16 bases between. The CDR3 protein is CASNSRPTNYEQYF. The CDR3, as DNA: TGTGCCAGCAATTCGAGGCCTACTAACTACGAGCAGTACTTC.

This chain links TRBV13 with TRBJ1-5, with D possibly TRBD1 on 5 matching bases. CDR1 PRHDT and CDR2 FYEKMQ come from the germline V gene (reference sequence). This CDR3 contains 14 residues. Trimming left V 4 bases short and J 1 base short, with 8 bases between. Here the CDR3 DNA reads TGTGCCAGCAGCTCAGGGTCGAGCAATCAGCCCCAGCATTTT. Encoded protein: CASSSGSSNQPQHF. The complete variable domain, with remaining parts taken from reference TRBV13 and TRBJ1-5, reads AAGVIQSPRHLIKEKRETATLKCYPIPRHDTVYWYQQGPGQDPQFLISFYEKMQSDKGSIPDRFSAQQFSDYHSELNMSSLELGDSALYFCASSSGSSNQPQHFGDGTRLSIL.

The CDR3 nucleotides read TGTGCCAGCAGCTTTAGGGGAAGCTCCTACGAGCAGTACTTC. This codes for CASSFRGSSYEQYF. The genes are TRBV7-2 and TRBJ2-7, with a weak D call TRBD1 (5 bases). The CDR3 runs to 14 residues. The V end lost 3 bases, the J end lost 0 bases, and 9 bases lay between the germline ends. The germline CDR1 and CDR2 sequences are SGHTA and FQGNSA.

The V call is TRBV27, the J call TRBJ1-2; weak D call: TRBD1 (5 bases). Deletions cut 7 bases from V and 3 bases from J, with 15 bases between. The CDR3 contains 14 residues. Per germline, CDR1 MNHEY and CDR2 SMNVEV (reference sequence). The CDR3 sequence is CASTNTPGDYGYTF. The DNA of the CDR3 is TGTGCCAGCACCAACACTCCGGGGGACTATGGCTACACCTTC.

The CDR3 loop is CASSGSGEHQPQHF. Here the CDR3 DNA reads TGTGCCAGCAGCGGATCAGGGGAGCATCAGCCCCAGCATTTT. The rearrangement links TRBV9 to TRBJ1-5; TRBD1 is a possible D gene (6 bases). The germline V gene has CDR1 SGDLS and CDR2 YYNGEE. This CDR3 region has 14 residues. V was trimmed by 3 bases and J by 5 bases, leaving 12 bases between them.

Points on this clone: Other DNA sequences within the sample encode an identical CDR3. CDR3 in DNA: TGTGCCAGCAGCGTCGAACTAGCGGGATACAATGAGCAGTTCTTC. This gives the protein CASSVELAGYNEQFF. V is TRBV9 and J is TRBJ2-1, with TRBD2 identical over 10 bases. Germline lookup yields CDR1 SGDLS and CDR2 YYNGEE. The CDR3 sequence is 15 residues long. V gave up 2 bases and J gave up 4 bases; unmatched junction bases: 3.

The chain combines TRBV5-1 with TRBJ2-1, with 14 bases identical to TRBD2. CDR1 SGHRS and CDR2 YFSETQ come from the germline V gene. This CDR3 has 15 residues. V was pared by 4 bases and J by 8 bases, with 5 bases of the junction left unmatched. The CDR3 DNA reads as TGCGCCAGCAGCAGGGGACTAGCGGGAGAGGATGAGCAGTTCTTC. This sequence encodes CASSRGLAGEDEQFF.

V is TRBV6-6 and J is TRBJ2-2; D is unclear. Germline V gene lookup returns CDR1 MNHNY and CDR2 SVGAGI (reference sequence). Trimming took off 8 bases at V and 5 bases at J, with 15 bases between the two ends. The length of the CDR3 is 14 residues. As DNA, the CDR3 is TGTGCCAGCTTTCTAGAGTTAAGAACCGGGGAGCTGTTTTTT. Its protein product is CASFLELRTGELFF.

The genes are TRBV9 and TRBJ1-1; no clear D gene. The germline CDR1 and CDR2 sequences are SGDLS and YYNGEE. Trimming took 0 bases from V and 14 from J, leaving 17 bases between them. The CDR3 has 13 residues. The CDR3 here is CASSVGGGRIPFF. CDR3 in DNA: TGTGCCAGCAGCGTAGGAGGAGGGCGGATTCCATTCTTT. The full variable domain, in which reference TRBV9 and TRBJ1-1 provide the parts outside the CDR3, is DSGVTQTPKHLITATGQRVTLRCSPRSGDLSVYWYQQSLDQGLQFLIQYYNGEERAKGNILERFSAQQFPDLHSELNLSSLELGDSALYFCASSVGGGRIPFFGQGTRLTVV.

The gene calls are TRBV5-1 and TRBJ1-1; the D is unclear. V was trimmed by 0 bases and J by 0 bases, leaving 9 bases between them. This CDR3 has 15 amino acids. From germline, CDR1 is SGHRS and CDR2 YFSETQ. As DNA, the CDR3 is TGCGCCAGCAGCTTGGATGTCCAGGTGAACACTGAAGCTTTCTTT. Translated: CASSLDVQVNTEAFF.